Listed here are 7 T cell receptor beta chains from one sample, sequenced in a study of Tregs in tolerant kidney transplant recipients. The protocol was immunoSEQ multiplex PCR, while the TCRdb copy is restricted to in-frame clones and leaves out a portion. The sample carries tens of thousands of clones, about 98% recorded once. The specimen was CD4+ T cells from blood, collected before the transplant. The receptor source for this set is a human donor who received a combined kidney and bone marrow transplant.

The chain uses TRBV7-8 and TRBJ1-5; 10 bases are a match to TRBD1. J was trimmed by 6 bases and V by 1 base; bases with no gene match: 3. Germline-derived CDR1 and CDR2 are SGHVS and FQNEAQ. The CDR3 runs 15 residues. CDR3 sequence (DNA): TGTGCCAGCAGCTTAGGGGACAGGGGATTTCAGCCCCAGCATTTT. Its protein product is CASSLGDRGFQPQHF.

The V gene is TRBV10-3, the J gene TRBJ2-3, with 7 bases fitting TRBD2. With 8 bases clipped from V and 5 bases from J, the junction kept 1 base outside the gene matches. Per germline, CDR1 ENHRY and CDR2 SYGVKD. The CDR3 covers 11 residues. CDR3 in DNA: TGTGCCATCGGCGGGGGAGATACGCAGTATTTT. Its translation is CAIGGGDTQYF.

The rearrangement joins TRBV7-2 to TRBJ2-1, with 12 bases identical to TRBD2. Germline CDR1 is SGHTA and CDR2 is FQGNSA. The CDR3 totals 16 residues. V lost 1 base to trimming and J lost 8 bases; unmatched junction nucleotides: 6. The CDR3 DNA reads TGTGCCAGCAGCTTAGAATGGACTAGCGGGGCTGATGAGCAGTTCTTC. Its translation is CASSLEWTSGADEQFF.

The rearrangement links TRBV19 to TRBJ2-2; 7 nucleotides align to TRBD1. V was clipped by 7 bases and J by 1 base; unmatched bases: 3. Germline V lookup: CDR1 LNHDA, CDR2 SQIVND (reference sequence). The CDR3 loop spans 14 amino acids. The CDR3 DNA is TGTGCCAGTACCCGGGACAGGAACACCGGGGAGCTGTTTTTT. Translated, it gives CASTRDRNTGELFF.

This chain uses TRBV5-1 with TRBJ2-2, with 10 bases aligning to TRBD1. Per germline, CDR1 SGHRS and CDR2 YFSETQ. V lost 6 bases and J lost 6; bases outside the gene matches: 11. This CDR3 is 16 amino acids long. The CDR3 loop reads CASTPMGTGAAGELFF. CDR3 bases: TGCGCCAGCACCCCGATGGGGACAGGGGCTGCCGGGGAGCTGTTTTTT.

The rearrangement uses TRBV7-2 and TRBJ2-1; TRBD1 matches at 7 bases. CDR1 and CDR2 (germline): SGHTA, FQGNSA. The ends lost 5 bases at V and 6 bases at J; junction bases unmatched: 10. The CDR3 length is 15 residues. CDR3 sequence: CASSLDRERLNEQFF. As DNA, the CDR3 is TGTGCCAGCAGCCTAGACAGGGAGAGGCTCAATGAGCAGTTCTTC.

The gene calls are TRBV7-2 and TRBJ2-3; 8 bases align to TRBD1. V lost 3 bases and J lost 2; bases outside the gene matches: 13. Germline CDR1 is SGHTA and CDR2 is FQGNSA. The CDR3 is 18 residues long. The CDR3 protein is CASSFNPQPGQDTDTQYF. CDR3 coding DNA: TGTGCCAGCAGCTTTAACCCACAACCGGGACAGGACACAGATACGCAGTATTTT.